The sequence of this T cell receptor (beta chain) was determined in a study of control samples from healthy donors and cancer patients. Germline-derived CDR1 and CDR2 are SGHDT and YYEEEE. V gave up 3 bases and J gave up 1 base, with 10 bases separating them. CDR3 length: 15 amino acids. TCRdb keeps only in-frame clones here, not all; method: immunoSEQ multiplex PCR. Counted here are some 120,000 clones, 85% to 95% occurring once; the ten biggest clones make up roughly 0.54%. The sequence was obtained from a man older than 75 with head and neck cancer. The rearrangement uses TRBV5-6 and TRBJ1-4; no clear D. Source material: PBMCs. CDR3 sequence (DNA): TGTGCCAGCAGCTCTACCTGGGGAACTAATGAAAAACTGTTTTTT. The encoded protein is CASSSTWGTNEKLFF.